This entry lists 30 T cell receptor beta chains sequenced from one sample in a study of cytomegalovirus exposure and HLA in healthy donors. The PCR ran on 60 Vbeta and 13 Jbeta primers. Profiled with immunoSEQ multiplex PCR; TCRdb holds only in-frame clones, not every one. The table records fewer than 250,000 clones, around 86% of them present only once. Material: PBMCs. These receptors were obtained from a man in his thirties or forties in good health and CMV-seronegative.

As for this clone: Mismatch with germline at one junction end may stem from a read error. The chain's CDR3 is CVSSEARRDQPQHF. CDR3 coding DNA: TGTGTCAGCAGTGAAGCGCGGCGGGATCAGCCCCAGCATTTT. The chain carries TRBV6-1 and TRBJ1-5, with D unresolved. Germline assignment: CDR1 MNHNS and CDR2 SASEGT. The CDR3 consists of 14 residues.

The CDR3 here is CASSQARTATNEKLFF. For the CDR3, the DNA is TGCGCCAGCAGCCAAGCCCGGACAGCAACTAATGAAAAACTGTTTTTT. The chain carries TRBV4-1 and TRBJ1-4; possible D gene TRBD1, 6 bases. Trimming removed 1 base from V and 0 bases from J, with 9 bases in between. The CDR3 is 16 amino acids. Germline CDR1 MGHRA, CDR2 YSYEKL.

This clone was seen a handful of times. This chain connects TRBV5-4 to TRBJ1-2, with 7 bases identical to TRBD1. The junction had 3 bases not matched to a gene; V was cut back by 4 bases and J by 3 bases. Per germline, CDR1 SGHNT and CDR2 YYREEE (reference sequence). CDR3 length equals 13 residues. The DNA for the CDR3 is TGTGCCAGCAGCAGGGACAGCCACTATGGCTACACCTTC. Residues: CASSRDSHYGYTF.

This clone was detected once. V usage is TRBV18 and J usage is TRBJ2-7, with 9 bases aligning to TRBD1. J gave up 2 bases and V 4 bases, and 12 bases lay outside the gene matches. This CDR3 is 17 amino acids long. CDR1 is KGHSH and CDR2 is LQKENI in the germline V gene. CDR3 DNA sequence: TGTGCCAGCTCACTGAGGTCTTCCGGGACAGGGCCCTACGAGCAGTACTTC. It is translated as CASSLRSSGTGPYEQYF.

Only one count was recorded for this clone. The gene calls are TRBV16 and TRBJ1-5, with a weak D call TRBD1 (5 bases). Germline V lookup: CDR1 KGHSY, CDR2 FQNENV. The CDR3 has 13 residues. V was shortened by 0 bases and J by 7 bases, with 7 bases between the two germline ends. DNA of the CDR3: TGTGCCAGCAGCCAATCGTGGGGCCAGCCCCAGCATTTT. This translates into CASSQSWGQPQHF. Variable domain in full (rest from reference TRBV16 and TRBJ1-5): GEEVAQTPKHLVRGEGQKAKLYCAPIKGHSYVFWYQQVLKNEFKFLISFQNENVFDETGMPKERFSAKCLPNSPCSLEIQATKLEDSAVYFCASSQSWGQPQHFGDGTRLSIL.

This clone was seen a few times. The V call is TRBV30, the J call TRBJ1-2; 7 bases align to TRBD1. The CDR3 length is 13 residues. Germline CDR1 GTSNPN, CDR2 SVGIG (reference sequence). J was trimmed by 8 bases and V by 8 bases; bases with no gene match: 14. The CDR3 spells CARNTMTGIGYTF. CDR3 coding DNA: TGTGCCCGCAACACCATGACAGGGATCGGCTACACCTTC.

V usage is TRBV7-2 and J usage is TRBJ1-3, with D uncertain. The CDR3 extends over 17 amino acids. Germline-derived CDR1 and CDR2 are SGHTA and FQGNSA. With 2 bases removed from V and 0 bases from J, the gap between germline ends came to 14 bases. This CDR3 reads CASSLMVRKNSGNTIYF. In DNA form, the CDR3 reads TGTGCCAGCAGCTTAATGGTCAGAAAGAACTCTGGAAACACCATATATTTT.

Written as DNA, the CDR3 is TGTGTCAGCAGCGGGAGGGCTAAGAACACTGAAGCTTTCTTT. Encoded protein: CVSSGRAKNTEAFF. The chain has TRBV21-1 and TRBJ1-1. TRBV21-1 is annotated as a pseudogene. This CDR3 region has 14 residues.

V usage is TRBV6-5 and J usage is TRBJ1-1; TRBD1 aligns across 9 bases. Germline CDR1 is MNHEY and CDR2 is SVGAGI. The CDR3 has 15 residues. The trim removed 4 bases at V and 0 bases at J, leaving 3 bases unmatched. The CDR3 loop reads CASSLTGGLNTEAFF. The CDR3 coding sequence is TGTGCCAGCAGTTTAACAGGGGGCCTGAACACTGAAGCTTTCTTT.

The V call is TRBV27, the J call TRBJ2-3, with 8 bases matching TRBD2. Trimming removed 6 bases from V and 5 bases from J; junction bases left unmatched: 13. CDR1 and CDR2 (germline): MNHEY, SMNVEV (reference sequence). The CDR3 has 16 amino acids. The CDR3, as DNA: TGTGCCAGCAGCCCGTCTTACGGGAGGGCAGGAGATACGCAGTATTTT. Its translation is CASSPSYGRAGDTQYF.

The rearrangement links TRBV9 to TRBJ1-1; tentatively, D is TRBD1 (6 bases). Germline loops: CDR1 SGDLS, CDR2 YYNGEE. Between the trimmed V and J ends, which lost 5 bases and 1 base, there was a span of 12 bases. The CDR3 length is 14 residues. CDR3 nucleotide sequence: TGTGCCAGCAGGGTGACAGGAGGGAACACTGAAGCTTTCTTT. Translated, it gives CASRVTGGNTEAFF.

This chain connects TRBV4-1 to TRBJ1-3; TRBD1 aligns across 8 bases. J lost 4 bases, V lost 6 bases, and 5 bases had no gene match. CDR1 is MGHRA and CDR2 is YSYEKL in the germline V gene. The CDR3 contains 14 residues. The CDR3 protein is CASSPTGVGNTIYF. The CDR3 DNA is TGCGCCAGCAGTCCGACAGGGGTAGGAAACACCATATATTTT.

V is TRBV7-6 and J is TRBJ2-1; TRBD2 aligns across 7 bases. The trim removed 0 bases at V and 2 bases at J, leaving 10 bases unmatched. This CDR3 spans 18 amino acids. CDR1 and CDR2 (germline): SGHVS, FNYEAQ. CDR3 nucleotides: TGTGCCAGCAGCTTAGCCCCGTTAGCGGGCCGCACCTACAATGAGCAGTTCTTC. Translated: CASSLAPLAGRTYNEQFF.

The chain links TRBV7-2 to TRBJ2-7; TRBD2 matches 8 bases. J gave up 3 bases and V 0 bases, and 4 bases lay outside the gene matches. CDR3 length: 15 residues. Per the germline V gene, CDR1 is SGHTA and CDR2 is FQGNSA. CDR3 sequence reads: CASSLAPGGSYEQYF. For the CDR3, the DNA is TGTGCCAGCAGCTTAGCCCCGGGGGGGAGCTACGAGCAGTACTTC. The full variable domain, in which reference TRBV7-2 and TRBJ2-7 provide the parts outside the CDR3, is GAGVSQSPSNKVTEKGKDVELRCDPISGHTALYWYRQSLGQGLEFLIYFQGNSAPDKSGLPSDRFSAERTGGSVSTLTIQRTQQEDSAVYLCASSLAPGGSYEQYFGPGTRLTVT.

For this clone: The junction does not match germline at one end; this may be a read error. The J gene is TRBJ1-4, the V gene TRBV7-9; TRBD1 matches 7 bases. Germline V gene data show CDR1 as SEHNR and CDR2 as FQNEAQ (reference sequence). The CDR3 covers 12 residues. CDR3 region: CSSRQGNEKLFF. DNA of the CDR3: TGTTCCAGCAGACAGGGAAATGAAAAACTGTTTTTT.

J is TRBJ2-3 and V is TRBV6-1; a weak D match, TRBD2 (6 bases). V gave up 6 bases and J gave up 3 bases, with 13 bases separating them. The CDR3 has 14 amino acids. In germline, CDR1 is MNHNS, CDR2 SASEGT. CDR3 protein: CASRRDLGTDTQYF. In DNA, the CDR3 is TGTGCCAGCAGGCGGGACCTAGGGACAGATACGCAGTATTTT.

The chain employs TRBV6-4 and TRBJ1-6; D is possibly TRBD1 (5 bases). The CDR3 is 23 amino acids. Germline CDR1 MRHNA, CDR2 SNTAGT. V was shortened by 0 bases and J by 3 bases, with 30 bases between the two germline ends. The CDR3 region is CASSDSNLRGGRLPEYYNSPLHF. In nucleotides, the CDR3 is TGTGCCAGCAGTGACTCGAATCTGAGGGGTGGGAGGCTGCCCGAATACTATAATTCACCCCTCCACTTT.

This clone has only one observation. The chain has TRBV5-1 and TRBJ2-3, with TRBD1 as a possible D gene (7 bases). The CDR3 has 14 amino acids. The V and J ends lost 4 bases and 0 bases respectively, with 9 bases between them. Germline lookup yields CDR1 SGHRS and CDR2 YFSETQ. Here the CDR3 DNA reads TGCGCCAGCAGCGCGGGACAGAGCACAGATACGCAGTATTTT. Translating it yields CASSAGQSTDTQYF.

V gene TRBV18 combines with J gene TRBJ2-2; D perhaps matches TRBD1 (5 bases). This CDR3 region has 15 residues. Trimming left V 4 bases short and J 1 base short, with 10 bases between. The V gene's germline CDR1 is KGHSH and CDR2 LQKENI. CDR3 region: CASSLTTGNTGELFF. In nucleotides, the CDR3 is TGTGCCAGCTCACTTACTACAGGGAACACCGGGGAGCTGTTTTTT.

This chain uses TRBV29-1 with TRBJ2-7; a weak D match, TRBD1 (6 bases). CDR1 is SQVTM, CDR2 ANQGSEA, per germline. Trimming took off 4 bases at V and 3 bases at J, with 13 bases between the two ends. CDR3 length: 13 amino acids. In DNA, the CDR3 is TGCAGCGTTGGTTGGGACACAGGCTACGAGCAGTACTTC. It encodes CSVGWDTGYEQYF.

The V call is TRBV5-1, the J call TRBJ1-1; possible D gene TRBD1, 6 bases. The CDR3 covers 15 residues. The germline gives CDR1 SGHRS, CDR2 YFSETQ. V was clipped by 7 bases and J by 9 bases, with 25 bases between them. The CDR3 here is CASAPPDSRGDKAFF. The CDR3 DNA is TGCGCCAGCGCTCCTCCGGACTCCAGGGGTGATAAAGCTTTCTTT.

This rearrangement joins TRBV11-2 to TRBJ2-5, with 14 bases identical to TRBD2. J gave up 4 bases and V 5 bases, and 6 bases lay outside the gene matches. Per the germline V gene, CDR1 is SGHAT and CDR2 is FQNNGV. The CDR3 spans 16 residues. The CDR3 loop reads CASSPRTSGGSETQYF. In DNA, the CDR3 is TGTGCCAGCAGCCCGAGGACTAGCGGGGGGTCAGAGACCCAGTACTTC.

The gene calls are TRBV27 and TRBJ1-1; 9 nucleotides match TRBD1. V lost 2 bases and J lost 2; bases outside the gene matches: 6. Germline V gives CDR1 MNHEY, CDR2 SMNVEV (reference sequence). CDR3 length: 16 amino acids. The CDR3: CASSLKPQGANTEAFF. In nucleotides, the CDR3 is TGTGCCAGCAGTTTAAAACCACAGGGGGCAAACACTGAAGCTTTCTTT.

The chain combines TRBV6-6 with TRBJ2-5, with TRBD1 matching over 8 bases. This CDR3 has 14 amino acids. Per germline, CDR1 MNHNY and CDR2 SVGAGI (reference sequence). V dropped 4 bases and J dropped 2; count of bases not matched to a gene: 3. The CDR3 region is CASSSDRGQETQYF. The DNA of the CDR3 is TGTGCCAGCAGTTCAGACAGGGGTCAAGAGACCCAGTACTTC.

The chain uses TRBV11-3 and TRBJ2-1; D unresolved. V lost 1 base to trimming and J lost 8 bases, with 18 bases between them. The CDR3 runs 16 residues. CDR1 and CDR2 from the germline V gene are SGHNT and YENEEA. The CDR3 is CASSLGFGDPVDEQFF. The CDR3 DNA reads TGTGCCAGCAGCTTAGGCTTTGGAGATCCGGTTGATGAGCAGTTCTTC.

The genes are TRBV18 and TRBJ1-5, with D possibly being TRBD1 (6 bases). The CDR3 contains 17 residues. Trimming took off 0 bases at V and 2 bases at J, with 14 bases between the two ends. CDR1 and CDR2 (germline): KGHSH, LQKENI. The CDR3 DNA is TGTGCCAGCTCACCACCAGGACCCAGGGGAGGCAATCAGCCCCAGCATTTT. This sequence encodes CASSPPGPRGGNQPQHF. The full variable domain, in which reference TRBV18 and TRBJ1-5 provide the parts outside the CDR3, is NAGVMQNPRHLVRRRGQEARLRCSPMKGHSHVYWYRQLPEEGLKFMVYLQKENIIDESGMPKERFSAEFPKEGPSILRIQQVVRGDSAAYFCASSPPGPRGGNQPQHFGDGTRLSIL.

The chain joins TRBV27 to TRBJ1-6, with TRBD1 as a possible D gene (6 bases). Germline V lookup: CDR1 MNHEY, CDR2 SMNVEV (reference sequence). V lost 5 bases and J lost 9, with 11 bases in between. This CDR3 is built from 13 residues. CDR3: CASSGGAGSPLHF. The CDR3 DNA sequence: TGTGCCAGCAGTGGGGGCGCAGGTTCACCCCTCCACTTT.

The rearrangement uses TRBV6-5 and TRBJ2-1; D perhaps matches TRBD1 (5 bases). Per the germline V gene, CDR1 is MNHEY and CDR2 is SVGAGI. V was cut by 2 bases and J by 4 bases, with 6 bases left in between. This CDR3 region has 13 residues. The CDR3 DNA follows: TGTGCCAGCAGTTACAGGACATACAATGAGCAGTTCTTC. It specifies CASSYRTYNEQFF.

This clone showed up just a few times. CDR3 sequence (DNA): TGTGCCAGCAGTTACGGTGAAACTAGCACAGATACGCAGTATTTT. This gives the protein CASSYGETSTDTQYF. The chain carries TRBV6-5 and TRBJ2-3; D unresolved. Germline V CDR1 and CDR2: MNHEY, SVGAGI. The CDR3 has 15 amino acids. Trimming took 2 bases from V and 0 from J, leaving 9 bases between them.

The V call is TRBV18, the J call TRBJ2-2, with D uncertain. Deletions cut 3 bases from V and 1 base from J, with 6 bases between. The CDR3 loop spans 14 amino acids. Germline assignment: CDR1 KGHSH and CDR2 LQKENI. The CDR3 region has the DNA TGTGCCAGCTCACCCGGTCAGAACACCGGGGAGCTGTTTTTT. Its protein product is CASSPGQNTGELFF.